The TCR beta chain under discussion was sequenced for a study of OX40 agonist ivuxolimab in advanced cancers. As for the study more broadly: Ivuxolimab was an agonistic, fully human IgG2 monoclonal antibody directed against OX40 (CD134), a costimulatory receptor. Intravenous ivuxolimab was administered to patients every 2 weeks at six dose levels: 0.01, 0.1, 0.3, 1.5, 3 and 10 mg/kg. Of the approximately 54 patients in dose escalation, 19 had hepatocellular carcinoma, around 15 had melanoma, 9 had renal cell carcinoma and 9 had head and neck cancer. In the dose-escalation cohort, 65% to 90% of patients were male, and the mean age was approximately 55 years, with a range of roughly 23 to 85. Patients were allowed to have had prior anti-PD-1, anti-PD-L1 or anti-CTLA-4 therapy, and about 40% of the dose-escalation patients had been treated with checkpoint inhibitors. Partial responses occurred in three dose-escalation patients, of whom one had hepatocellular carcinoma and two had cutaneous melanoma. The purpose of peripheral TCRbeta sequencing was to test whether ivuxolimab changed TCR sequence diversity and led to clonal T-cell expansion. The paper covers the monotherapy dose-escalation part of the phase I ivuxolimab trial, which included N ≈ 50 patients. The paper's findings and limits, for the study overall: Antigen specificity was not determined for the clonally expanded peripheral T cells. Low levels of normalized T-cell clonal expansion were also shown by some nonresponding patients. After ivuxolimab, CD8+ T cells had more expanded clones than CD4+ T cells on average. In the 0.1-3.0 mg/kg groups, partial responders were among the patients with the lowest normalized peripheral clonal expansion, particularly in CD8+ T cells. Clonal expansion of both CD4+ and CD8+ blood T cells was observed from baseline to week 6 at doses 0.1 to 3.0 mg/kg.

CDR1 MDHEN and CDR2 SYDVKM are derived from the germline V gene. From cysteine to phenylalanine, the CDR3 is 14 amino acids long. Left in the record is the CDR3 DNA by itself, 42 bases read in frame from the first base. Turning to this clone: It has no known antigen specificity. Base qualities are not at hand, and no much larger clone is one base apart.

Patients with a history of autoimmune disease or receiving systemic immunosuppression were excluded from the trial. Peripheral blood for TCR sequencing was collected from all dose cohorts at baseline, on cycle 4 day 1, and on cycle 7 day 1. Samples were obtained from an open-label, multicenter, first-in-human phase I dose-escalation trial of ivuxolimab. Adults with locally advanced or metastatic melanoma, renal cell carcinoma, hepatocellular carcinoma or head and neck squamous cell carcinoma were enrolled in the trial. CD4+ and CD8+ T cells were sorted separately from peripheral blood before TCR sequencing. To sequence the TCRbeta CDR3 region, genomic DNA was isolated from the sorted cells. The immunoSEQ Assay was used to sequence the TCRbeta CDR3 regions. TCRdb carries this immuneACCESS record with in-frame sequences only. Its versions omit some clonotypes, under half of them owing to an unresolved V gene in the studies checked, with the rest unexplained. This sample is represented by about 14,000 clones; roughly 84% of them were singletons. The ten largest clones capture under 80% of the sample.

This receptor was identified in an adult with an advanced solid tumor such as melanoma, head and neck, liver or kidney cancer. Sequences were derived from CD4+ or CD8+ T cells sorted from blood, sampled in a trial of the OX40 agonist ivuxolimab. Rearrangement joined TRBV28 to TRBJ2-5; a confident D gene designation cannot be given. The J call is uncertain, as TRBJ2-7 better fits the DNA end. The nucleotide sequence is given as TGTGCCAGCAACCTTTTGGGGAACTCCTACGAGCAGTACTTC. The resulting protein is CASNLLGNSYEQYF.